A single sample is the source of the 8 T cell receptor beta chains below, sequenced in a study of blood T cell repertoires in COVID-19 (dated by TCRdb to 2020 to 2021). Library creation used the immunoSEQ multiplex PCR assay. TCRdb limited this immuneACCESS table to in-frame rearrangements with V and J called. A share of clones is missing; checked studies link under half to unresolved V genes, and the rest is unexplained. This sample is represented by some 20,000 clones; around nine tenths of them were singletons. The ten largest clones add up to over 7% of the sample. Sequencing was carried out using peripheral blood. Receptor source: a human donor with active COVID-19. The donor label of this sample is uncertain.

The chain links TRBV11-2 to TRBJ2-7, with 7 bases matching TRBD1. The CDR3 is 14 amino acids. V lost 7 bases to trimming and J lost 4 bases; unmatched junction nucleotides: 10. Germline V gives CDR1 SGHAT, CDR2 FQNNGV. CDR3 sequence: CASTPDRVGYEQYF. The CDR3 DNA follows: TGTGCCAGCACCCCTGACAGGGTAGGGTACGAGCAGTACTTC. The full variable domain, with the rest looked up from reference TRBV11-2 and TRBJ2-7, is EAGVAQSPRYKIIEKRQSVAFWCNPISGHATLYWYQQILGQGPKLLIQFQNNGVVDDSQLPKDRFSAERLKGVDSTLKIQPAKLEDSAVYLCASTPDRVGYEQYFGPGTRLTVT.

This clone ranks as medium-sized. The V gene is TRBV21-1, the J gene TRBJ2-1; the table's D call, TRBD2, was not checked against the DNA. TRBV21-1 is recorded as a pseudogene. CDR3 size: 17 residues. CDR3 in amino acids: CASSKASVAGFYNEQFF. The CDR3 region has the DNA TGTGCCAGCAGCAAGGCCTCTGTAGCGGGATTTTACAATGAGCAGTTCTTC.

The rearrangement joins TRBV19 to TRBJ2-2; 12 bases align to TRBD2. The germline V gene encodes CDR1 LNHDA and CDR2 SQIVND (reference sequence). With 0 bases clipped from V and 7 bases from J, the junction kept 9 bases outside the gene matches. This CDR3 comprises 18 residues. The CDR3 DNA sequence: TGTGCCAGTAGTATAGATCGGACTAGCGGGACCTCATACGGGGAGCTGTTTTTT. Translating gives CASSIDRTSGTSYGELFF.

The rearrangement joins TRBV25-1 to TRBJ2-2; D is unclear. CDR1 and CDR2 (germline): MGHDK, SYGVNS. The ends were cut back, 2 bases at V and 6 bases at J, with 4 bases in the middle. The CDR3 spans 12 residues. The CDR3 DNA reads as TGTGCCAGCAGTGAAGGCTCCGGGGAGCTGTTTTTT. Residues: CASSEGSGELFF.

The chain couples TRBV10-3 to TRBJ1-5; the D is unclear. Trimming took 6 bases from V and 2 from J, leaving 8 bases between them. Germline V gene data show CDR1 as ENHRY and CDR2 as SYGVKD. CDR3 length: 13 amino acids. CDR3 region: CAIRGGGNQPQHF. The CDR3 DNA reads as TGTGCCATCAGAGGAGGAGGCAATCAGCCCCAGCATTTT.

This chain links TRBV4-3 with TRBJ2-5; possible D gene TRBD2, 5 bases. The germline V gene has CDR1 LGHNA and CDR2 YSLEER. The CDR3 spans 13 residues. Deletions cut 8 bases from V and 7 bases from J, with 17 bases between. CDR3 amino acids: CASARTSRGTQYF. The CDR3 DNA is TGCGCCAGCGCCCGGACCTCCCGGGGGACCCAGTACTTC.

The table lists this clone with a count of one. The CDR3 protein is CASSPWGLGETQYF. DNA for the CDR3: TGTGCCAGCAGCCCGTGGGGCCTCGGAGAGACCCAGTACTTC. The rearrangement uses TRBV11-1 and TRBJ2-5, with D possibly being TRBD1 (5 bases). Trimming shortened V by 5 bases and J by 4 bases, and 14 bases separated the two germline ends. CDR3 length equals 14 residues. The germline CDR1 and CDR2 sequences are SGHAT and FQDESV (reference sequence).

The chain uses TRBV7-2 and TRBJ2-3; 8 bases fit TRBD2. J gave up 4 bases and V 3 bases, and 6 bases lay outside the gene matches. CDR1 and CDR2 (germline): SGHTA, FQGNSA. This CDR3 spans 15 amino acids. The CDR3 coding sequence is TGTGCCAGCAGCTTGAAGCGGGGGTTTCCAGATACGCAGTATTTT. Translating it yields CASSLKRGFPDTQYF.